This paragraph reports one TCR delta chain. This sample is drawn from a study of gamma-delta T cells after stem cell transplantation. TCRdb reanalysed the RT-PCR reads via CATT. The repertoire holds over 5,500 delta-chain clones, with more than 20% as singletons. The V gene's germline CDR1 is GEAIGNYY and CDR2 EKD. The V and J ends lost 1 base and 0 bases respectively, with 17 bases between them. The CDR3 runs to 17 residues. The source is a human donor. It is not recorded whose cells these are; they may come from a transplant donor. The material sequenced was gamma-delta T cells. V gene TRDV2 combines with J gene TRDJ1; D call uncertain. CDR3 protein: CACDTLRGPTDTDKLIF. CDR3 DNA: TGTGCCTGTGACACTCTTCGGGGCCCCACGGACACCGATAAACTCATCTTT.